This paragraph reports one T cell receptor (beta chain). Antigen specificity is unknown. The data belong to a study of T cell responses to AZD1222 COVID-19 vaccine. The study's findings and limits: Reportedly, nearly half the spike-specific TCRs target unmutated variant regions.

TCRdb's copy holds only in-frame clones and misses some; the assay was immunoSEQ multiplex PCR. The profile shows 90,000 to 120,000 clones, about nine tenths of them singletons. The CDR3 consists of 17 residues. The V gene lost 0 bases and the J gene lost 2 bases, with 15 bases spanning the gap. Per the germline V gene, CDR1 is MGHRA and CDR2 is YSYEKL. The V gene is TRBV4-1, the J gene TRBJ2-3, with D perhaps assigned TRBD1 or TRBD2 (5 bases each). Material: peripheral blood, obtained 28 days after the second AZD1222 dose. The receptor was derived from an adult who received the AZD1222 COVID-19 vaccine. The CDR3 DNA reads TGCGCCAGCAGCCAAGACCGGGACCCGACTGTCACAGATACGCAGTATTTT. Its protein product is CASSQDRDPTVTDTQYF.